This T cell receptor (beta chain) was captured by sequencing in a study of radiotherapy plus CTLA-4 blockade in lung cancer. Whole-study context: Of all patients, approximately 20% responded objectively and about 34% showed disease control.

The CDR3 contains 13 residues. The germline CDR1 and CDR2 sequences are SEHNR and FQNEAQ (reference sequence). V lost 6 bases, J lost 1 base, and 10 bases lay in between. Clones were sequenced by immunoSEQ multiplex PCR, and TCRdb holds only the in-frame ones, with some missing. Among about 38,000 clones listed, around three quarters were seen once. General study points: Expansion of tumor-derived TCR clones was observed in blood after radiotherapy plus ipilimumab.

Judged by abundance, this clone is medium-sized (0.01 to 0.1%). Antigen specificity is unknown. The sequencing here drew on peripheral blood, taken from a patient treated with radiotherapy plus ipilimumab. This clonotype was obtained from a human donor with non-small cell lung cancer who had stable disease on radiotherapy plus ipilimumab. This rearrangement joins TRBV7-9 to TRBJ2-7, with unresolved D. DNA of the CDR3: TGTGCCAGCAGTTCACAGAAATCCTACGAGCAGTACTTC. Translated: CASSSQKSYEQYF.